This T cell receptor (beta chain) was documented in a study of CD8 T cells in ankylosing spondylitis (dated by TCRdb to about 2017). In the study overall: The study set out to find disease-linked TCR variants by profiling T cell receptor beta repertoires in ankylosing spondylitis patients and healthy donors. The full study cohort was made up of approximately 24 ankylosing spondylitis patients and about a hundred healthy donors. Peripheral blood was sampled, and synovial fluid was additionally collected from ankylosing spondylitis patients. General study outcomes and caveats: Blood from ankylosing spondylitis patients appeared to be characterized by a TCR beta motif composed of several highly homologous amino acid variants. According to the report, matched synovial fluid samples from ankylosing spondylitis patients were significantly enriched for the disease-linked clones. The disease-linked clones showed a CD8+ phenotype and occurred at relatively low frequencies in peripheral blood. Some motif variants had previously been reported in the synovial fluid and blood of reactive arthritis patients, which suggests shared mechanisms of disease initiation.

Counted from cysteine to phenylalanine, this CDR3 has 15 amino acids. The sequence is cut down to CDR3 DNA, 45 bases in frame from base 1. In the germline V gene, CDR1 corresponds to SGHRS and CDR2 to YFSETQ. At the junction V is shortened by 5 bases and J by 3 bases, with 18 bases in between. For this clonotype: Its specific antigen is unknown. Base qualities are not provided; no much larger clone lies one nucleotide away.

The instrument given in TCRdb is Illumina HiSeq 2500. TCR beta libraries were prepared by quantitative 5'-RACE with molecular barcodes. The paper's processing steps were these. A new computational method based on a probabilistic model of VDJ rearrangement was used to identify disease-linked TCR variants. The public reads were reanalyzed by TCRdb: fastp trimming at Q25, MiXCR alignment, in-frame beta chains only. Merged by CDR3 protein, the rows form single entries marked with the most common genes and DNA. The V and J calls here are based on TCRdb, not the publication. The sample yields approximately 440,000 distinct CDR3 sequences; approximately 17% were counted once. The ten largest account for approximately 0.93% of the sample.

This chain joins TRBV5-1 to TRBJ2-7, with the D gene too uncertain to name. This TCR was recovered from a male donor with ankylosing spondylitis. Sequencing used blood, either unsorted or a sorted T cell fraction (not recorded which). DNA sequence: TGCGCCAGCAGACCAACCACTGACGGCCTCTACGAGCAGTACTTC. It translates as CASRPTTDGLYEQYF.